The 24 T cell receptor beta chains below come from one sample, sequenced in a study of blood T cell repertoires in COVID-19. Sequencing used immunoSEQ multiplex PCR; TCRdb keeps in-frame clones, though not all of them. Of fewer than 70,000 clones in the sample, around 85% were seen once. Source material: peripheral blood. The receptors originated from a woman aged 55-69 years with acute or convalescent COVID-19.

The chain combines TRBV19 with TRBJ2-2, with 9 bases matching TRBD1. The CDR3 covers 18 residues. Germline V gene lookup returns CDR1 LNHDA and CDR2 SQIVND (reference sequence). The ends lost 8 bases at V and 1 base at J; junction bases unmatched: 14. This CDR3 reads CASLPRDRAYRNTGELFF. The CDR3 DNA reads as TGTGCCAGTTTACCCCGGGACAGGGCCTACCGGAACACCGGGGAGCTGTTTTTT.

The gene calls are TRBV18 and TRBJ1-6; 7 nucleotides line up with TRBD1. The CDR3 runs to 16 residues. Looked up from germline, CDR1 is KGHSH and CDR2 is LQKENI. Trimming took 6 bases from V and 9 from J; bases not matched to a gene: 14. CDR3 residues: CASSINPTGSGSPLHF. In DNA form, the CDR3 reads TGTGCCAGCTCGATAAACCCGACAGGGAGTGGTTCACCCCTCCACTTT. The complete variable domain, with remaining parts taken from reference TRBV18 and TRBJ1-6, reads NAGVMQNPRHLVRRRGQEARLRCSPMKGHSHVYWYRQLPEEGLKFMVYLQKENIIDESGMPKERFSAEFPKEGPSILRIQQVVRGDSAAYFCASSINPTGSGSPLHFGNGTRLTVT.

J is TRBJ2-1 and V is TRBV5-1; TRBD1 matches 11 bases. The CDR3 covers 14 residues. The V segment lost 0 bases and the J segment 8 bases; nucleotides outside the gene matches: 1. The germline gives CDR1 SGHRS, CDR2 YFSETQ. The CDR3 nucleotides are TGCGCCAGCAGCTTGGGGACAGGGGGCGATGAGCAGTTCTTC. It is translated as CASSLGTGGDEQFF.

In this sample, this clone turned up once. V usage is TRBV7-2 and J usage is TRBJ2-5, with D possibly matching TRBD1 (6 bases). The V gene lost 1 base and the J gene lost 4 bases, with 16 bases spanning the gap. Germline values: CDR1 SGHTA, CDR2 FQGNSA. This CDR3 comprises 16 residues. The CDR3 spells CASSLVRGQGLETQYF. CDR3 bases: TGTGCCAGCAGCTTAGTTCGAGGGCAGGGGTTAGAGACCCAGTACTTC.

The chain carries TRBV3-1 (or the pseudogene TRBV3-2) and TRBJ2-7; 10 bases are shared with TRBD1. CDR3 size: 15 residues. The J segment lost 4 bases and the V segment lost 1 base, leaving 4 bases of the junction unmatched. Looked up from germline, CDR1 is LGHDT and CDR2 is YNNKEL (reference sequence). The CDR3 bases are TGTGCCAGCAGCCAAGGGGGACAGGGGAGGTACGAGCAGTACTTC. Amino acids: CASSQGGQGRYEQYF.

V is TRBV4-1 and J is TRBJ2-3, with 8 bases lining up with TRBD2. V dropped 0 bases and J dropped 0; count of bases not matched to a gene: 8. CDR1 is MGHRA, CDR2 YSYEKL, per germline. The CDR3 extends over 18 amino acids. The CDR3 region has the DNA TGCGCCAGCAGCCAAGAGTTCGGAGCGGGGGATAGCACAGATACGCAGTATTTT. It yields the protein CASSQEFGAGDSTDTQYF.

V usage is TRBV27 and J usage is TRBJ2-2, with D maybe TRBD1 (5 bases). Looked up from germline, CDR1 is MNHEY and CDR2 is SMNVEV (reference sequence). The CDR3 length is 18 residues. V was cut by 0 bases and J by 1 base, with 15 bases left in between. CDR3 bases: TGTGCCAGCAGTTTATCGGATATCAGGGCTCGGAACACCGGGGAGCTGTTTTTT. It specifies CASSLSDIRARNTGELFF.

The CDR3 DNA reads TGTGCCAGTAGTATCAGTGCCTATGGCTACACCTTC. This gives the protein CASSISAYGYTF. The V and J genes are TRBV19 and TRBJ1-2; no definite D call. CDR1 is LNHDA, CDR2 SQIVND, per germline (reference sequence). The CDR3 loop spans 12 amino acids. The V end was cut by 3 bases, the J end by 4 bases, with 6 bases between.

This sequence joins TRBV9 and TRBJ1-3; 7 nucleotides line up with TRBD1. Germline CDR1 and CDR2: SGDLS and YYNGEE. CDR3 size: 17 residues. V was clipped by 3 bases and J by 7 bases; unmatched bases: 16. The CDR3 DNA is TGTGCCAGCAGCGCCGCGGGCCGGGACAGCCAAACGAACACCATATATTTT. Residues: CASSAAGRDSQTNTIYF.

This sequence joins TRBV12-5 and TRBJ2-5; a weak D match, TRBD1 (5 bases). The CDR3 has 14 amino acids. Between the trimmed V and J ends, which lost 3 bases and 4 bases, there was a span of 12 bases. CDR1 is LGHNT and CDR2 is FRNRAP in the germline V gene. The CDR3 DNA is TGTGCTAGTGGTTTTCAGGGTATGCGAGAGACCCAGTACTTC. This gives the protein CASGFQGMRETQYF. Full variable domain (remainder filled in from reference TRBV12-5 and TRBJ2-5): DARVTQTPRHKVTEMGQEVTMRCQPILGHNTVFWYRQTMMQGLELLAYFRNRAPLDDSGMPKDRFSAEMPDATLATLKIQPSEPRDSAVYFCASGFQGMRETQYFGPGTRLLVL.

The V call is TRBV7-9, the J call TRBJ2-1, with 10 bases aligning to TRBD2. Germline lookup yields CDR1 SEHNR and CDR2 FQNEAQ (reference sequence). This CDR3 has 15 amino acids. V shed 4 bases, J shed 0 bases, and the junction held 0 bases outside the gene matches. The CDR3 nucleotides read TGTGCCAGCAGCTGGACTAGCGGCTCCTACAATGAGCAGTTCTTC. Amino acid sequence: CASSWTSGSYNEQFF.

This chain joins TRBV2 and TRBJ1-2, with 10 bases identical to TRBD1. CDR3 length equals 14 residues. The V gene's germline CDR1 is SNHLY and CDR2 FYNNEI. Germline trimming cut 7 bases from V and 5 bases from J; bases unmatched to any gene: 7. The CDR3 loop is CASTTPGQGYGYTF. The CDR3 nucleotides read TGTGCCAGCACAACACCGGGACAGGGGTATGGCTACACCTTC.

The chain couples TRBV9 to TRBJ1-5; 8 bases are shared with TRBD1. The CDR3 loop spans 15 amino acids. Germline loops: CDR1 SGDLS, CDR2 YYNGEE. V trimming: 3 bases; J trimming: 6 bases; junction bases outside the gene matches: 8. CDR3 residues: CASSAETGAGQPQHF. The DNA for the CDR3 is TGTGCCAGCAGCGCCGAGACAGGGGCAGGTCAGCCCCAGCATTTT.

This chain links TRBV18 with TRBJ2-5; 7 bases agree with TRBD2. The CDR3 consists of 14 residues. The germline gives CDR1 KGHSH, CDR2 LQKENI. Unmatched junction bases numbered 5, after V lost 2 bases and J lost 5 bases. The CDR3 spells CASSPKTSRETQYF. CDR3 nucleotides: TGTGCCAGCTCACCAAAGACTAGCCGGGAGACCCAGTACTTC.

This rearrangement joins TRBV6-5 to TRBJ2-7, with a possible D match to TRBD1 (6 bases). CDR3 length: 15 amino acids. V lost 5 bases and J lost 5, with 19 bases in between. CDR1 and CDR2 from the germline V gene are MNHEY and SVGAGI. The chain's CDR3 is CASSNAVGALDEQYF. CDR3 DNA: TGTGCCAGCAGTAACGCCGTGGGGGCGCTGGACGAGCAGTACTTC.

V is TRBV10-3 and J is TRBJ1-2, with D perhaps TRBD1 (6 bases). Trimming stripped 2 bases from V and 5 bases from J, with 9 bases between. Germline V gives CDR1 ENHRY, CDR2 SYGVKD. The CDR3 extends over 13 amino acids. The CDR3 DNA sequence: TGTGCCATCAGTGAGGGGGGCGGGTATGGCTACACCTTC. Its protein is CAISEGGGYGYTF.

This sequence joins TRBV6-4 and TRBJ2-1; 8 bases line up with TRBD1. The CDR3 covers 15 residues. The J segment lost 7 bases and the V segment lost 2 bases, leaving 7 bases of the junction unmatched. Germline V gene data show CDR1 as MRHNA and CDR2 as SNTAGT. CDR3 protein: CASSDGAGGWNEQFF. The CDR3 DNA reads TGTGCCAGCAGTGACGGGGCAGGGGGCTGGAATGAGCAGTTCTTC.

The V call is TRBV4-1, the J call TRBJ1-1; tentative D call: TRBD1 (5 bases). CDR1 and CDR2 from the germline V gene are MGHRA and YSYEKL. Trimming shortened V by 6 bases and J by 5 bases, and 16 bases separated the two germline ends. The CDR3 length is 14 residues. The CDR3 protein is CASSPREEKTEAFF. CDR3 bases: TGCGCCAGCAGTCCCAGGGAAGAGAAGACTGAAGCTTTCTTT.

The rearrangement joins TRBV3-1 (or the pseudogene TRBV3-2) to TRBJ2-3; TRBD1 is a possible D gene (5 bases). Germline-derived CDR1 and CDR2 are LGHDT and YNNKEL (reference sequence). The CDR3 runs 17 residues. The V gene lost 0 bases and the J gene lost 0 bases, with 13 bases spanning the gap. The CDR3 region has the DNA TGTGCCAGCAGCCAAGACGTAAGTCAGGGTAGCACAGATACGCAGTATTTT. Translated, it gives CASSQDVSQGSTDTQYF.

The rearrangement links TRBV2 to TRBJ2-2; 11 bases map to TRBD2. CDR3 length: 17 amino acids. Germline V gene sequence: CDR1 SNHLY, CDR2 FYNNEI. After removal of 0 bases from V and 6 bases from J, the junction contained 6 bases not matched to a gene. The chain's CDR3 is CASSEAGSGGAAGELFF. CDR3 sequence (DNA): TGTGCCAGCAGTGAAGCTGGTAGCGGGGGGGCCGCCGGGGAGCTGTTTTTT.

The chain has TRBV12-3 or TRBV12-4 and TRBJ2-1; 8 bases agree with TRBD2. The CDR3 consists of 12 residues. With 5 bases clipped from V and 14 bases from J, the junction kept 8 bases outside the gene matches. For the CDR3, the DNA is TGTGCCAGCAGTCTGGAGCGGGAGAAAGAGTTCTTC. Encoded protein: CASSLEREKEFF.

The chain recombines TRBV7-2 with TRBJ1-1; D is unclear. This CDR3 region has 15 residues. The ends were cut back, 4 bases at V and 0 bases at J, with 12 bases in the middle. Germline V lookup: CDR1 SGHTA, CDR2 FQGNSA. CDR3 nucleotide sequence: TGTGCCAGCAGCTCATCGACCAGGATGAACACTGAAGCTTTCTTT. The encoded protein is CASSSSTRMNTEAFF.

The chain combines TRBV6-1 with TRBJ2-3, with TRBD2 as a possible D gene (5 bases). V dropped 0 bases and J dropped 0 bases, with 13 bases sitting between them. The CDR3 is 17 residues long. Per germline, CDR1 MNHNS and CDR2 SASEGT. The CDR3 loop reads CASSEAKSDSSTDTQYF. Written as DNA, the CDR3 is TGTGCCAGCAGTGAAGCAAAGTCGGACTCTAGCACAGATACGCAGTATTTT.

The rearrangement joins TRBV19 to TRBJ2-2; 7 bases are a match to TRBD2. With 8 bases clipped from V and 5 bases from J, the junction kept 8 bases outside the gene matches. The germline V gene encodes CDR1 LNHDA and CDR2 SQIVND (reference sequence). This CDR3 has 14 residues. The CDR3 DNA follows: TGTGCCAGTCAGGGACTATCTAGGACCGGGGAGCTGTTTTTT. Translating it yields CASQGLSRTGELFF.